The 25 T cell receptor beta chains given below trace back to one sample, sequenced in a study of shared clonotypes between healthy human individuals. Assay: immunoSEQ multiplex PCR; the TCRdb copy retains only in-frame clones and omits some. The profile shows some 1 million clones, about 75% of them singletons. Material: memory CD4+ T cells sorted from blood. Subset in this sample: CD45RA-negative fraction. Receptor source: a man aged 18 to 30 in good health.

In its sample, this clone was seen once. The CDR3 DNA follows: TGTGCCAGCAGCTTAGTGTCCGGGACTGAAGCTTTCTTT. Protein product: CASSLVSGTEAFF. The chain uses TRBV11-3 and TRBJ1-1; D is ambiguous. The V gene's germline CDR1 is SGHNT and CDR2 YENEEA. This CDR3 comprises 13 residues. V was shortened by 1 base and J by 5 bases, with 8 bases between the two germline ends.

This clone was seen ten or more times. The chain carries TRBV11-2 and TRBJ2-5, with D perhaps TRBD2 (5 bases). The V gene lost 5 bases and the J gene lost 7 bases, with 14 bases spanning the gap. Looked up from germline, CDR1 is SGHAT and CDR2 is FQNNGV. This CDR3 is built from 13 residues. The CDR3 DNA reads as TGTGCCAGCAGCCTCCAGACCGAGGGGACCCAGTACTTC. Its translation is CASSLQTEGTQYF.

The rearrangement uses TRBV9 and TRBJ1-6; no clear D. The CDR3 covers 16 residues. V lost 2 bases and J lost 1, with 10 bases in between. Germline V CDR1 and CDR2: SGDLS, YYNGEE. The DNA of the CDR3 is TGTGCCAGCAGCGTGAGCTGGAGGTCCTATAATTCACCCCTCCACTTT. Its protein product is CASSVSWRSYNSPLHF.

V and J are TRBV6-4 and TRBJ2-7; D might be TRBD1 or TRBD2, each matching 5 bases. The V and J ends lost 5 bases and 2 bases respectively, with 22 bases between them. The CDR3 is made up of 17 amino acids. Germline CDR1 MRHNA, CDR2 SNTAGT. The CDR3 is CASSRGVMERNPYEQYF. The CDR3 DNA reads as TGTGCCAGCAGTCGAGGGGTAATGGAGCGGAACCCCTACGAGCAGTACTTC.

This clone was counted a few times. This sequence joins TRBV6-6 and TRBJ2-5; TRBD2 matches at 9 bases. The V gene's germline CDR1 is MNHNY and CDR2 SVGAGI (reference sequence). J gave up 5 bases and V 5 bases, and 3 bases lay outside the gene matches. The CDR3 totals 13 residues. DNA for the CDR3: TGTGCCAGCAGTCGGACTAGCGTTGAGACCCAGTACTTC. This translates into CASSRTSVETQYF.

The gene calls are TRBV5-1 and TRBJ2-1; 8 nucleotides agree with TRBD2. The germline gives CDR1 SGHRS, CDR2 YFSETQ. The CDR3 sequence is 16 residues long. The J segment lost 7 bases and the V segment lost 0 bases, leaving 9 bases of the junction unmatched. The CDR3 sequence is CASSLAPGGGPNEQFF. Written as DNA, the CDR3 is TGCGCCAGCAGCTTGGCCCCTGGCGGGGGGCCGAATGAGCAGTTCTTC. Full variable domain (outside the CDR3, taken from reference TRBV5-1 and TRBJ2-1): KAGVTQTPRYLIKTRGQQVTLSCSPISGHRSVSWYQQTPGQGLQFLFEYFSETQRNKGNFPGRFSGRQFSNSRSEMNVSTLELGDSALYLCASSLAPGGGPNEQFFGPGTRLTVL.

This chain uses TRBV7-9 with TRBJ1-2, with D uncertain. The CDR3 spans 13 residues. The germline V gene has CDR1 SEHNR and CDR2 FQNEAQ (reference sequence). The V and J ends lost 5 bases and 8 bases respectively, with 15 bases between them. The CDR3 bases are TGTGCCAGCAGCGAGAAAACGGCCCTCGGCTACACCTTC. Its translation is CASSEKTALGYTF.

The genes are TRBV18 and TRBJ2-6, with D maybe TRBD1 (7 bases). V lost 5 bases to trimming and J lost 2 bases, with 10 bases between them. The length of the CDR3 is 15 residues. Germline V gene sequence: CDR1 KGHSH, CDR2 LQKENI. CDR3 in amino acids: CASSAGGTGANVLTF. The CDR3 DNA is TGTGCCAGCTCAGCAGGGGGGACTGGGGCCAACGTCCTGACTTTC.

The chain uses TRBV7-9 and TRBJ1-2; D ambiguous. Germline loops: CDR1 SEHNR, CDR2 FQNEAQ (reference sequence). V dropped 2 bases and J dropped 4 bases, with 11 bases sitting between them. The CDR3 loop spans 14 amino acids. CDR3 loop: CASSLLERFYGYTF. The CDR3 coding sequence is TGTGCCAGCAGCTTATTAGAAAGATTCTATGGCTACACCTTC.

The chain has TRBV4-1 and TRBJ2-1; 9 bases fit TRBD2. The CDR3 is 14 residues long. The J segment lost 6 bases and the V segment lost 8 bases, leaving 8 bases of the junction unmatched. CDR1 is MGHRA, CDR2 YSYEKL, per germline. CDR3 region: CASQGREGLNEQFF. Here the CDR3 DNA reads TGCGCCAGCCAGGGGCGGGAGGGCCTCAATGAGCAGTTCTTC.

V usage is TRBV21-1 and J usage is TRBJ1-5; the D call TRBD1 from the table was never checked on the DNA. TRBV21-1 is a documented pseudogene. The CDR3 runs to 16 residues. The DNA for the CDR3 is TGTGCCAGCAGCCCGGGACAGGGGGCTTGCAATCAGCCCCAGCATTTT. This translates into CASSPGQGACNQPQHF.

The chain is built from TRBV2 and TRBJ1-4; D unresolved. Trimming took 6 bases from V and 7 from J, leaving 12 bases between them. The V gene's germline CDR1 is SNHLY and CDR2 FYNNEI. The CDR3 runs 13 residues. For the CDR3, the DNA is TGTGCCAGCAGCGGCGTCGGTCCTGAAAAACTGTTTTTT. Encoded protein: CASSGVGPEKLFF.

This clone was detected once. The chain employs TRBV7-9 and TRBJ2-7, with D uncertain. CDR3 size: 11 residues. The V and J ends lost 2 bases and 7 bases respectively, with 6 bases between them. The germline gives CDR1 SEHNR, CDR2 FQNEAQ (reference sequence). The CDR3 loop is CASSLSREQYF. The DNA for the CDR3 is TGTGCCAGCAGCTTATCGAGGGAGCAGTACTTC. Complete variable domain (other parts from reference TRBV7-9 and TRBJ2-7): DTGVSQNPRHKITKRGQNVTFRCDPISEHNRLYWYRQTLGQGPEFLTYFQNEAQLEKSRLLSDRFSAERPKGSFSTLEIQRTEQGDSAMYLCASSLSREQYFGPGTRLTVT.

This clone showed up just a few times. The rearrangement links TRBV27 to TRBJ2-1; 7 bases align to TRBD1. V shed 5 bases, J shed 9 bases, and the junction held 10 bases outside the gene matches. The CDR3 spans 14 residues. The germline V gene encodes CDR1 MNHEY and CDR2 SMNVEV (reference sequence). This chain's CDR3 is CASSERQGFGEQFF. CDR3 bases: TGTGCCAGCAGTGAGCGACAGGGTTTCGGTGAGCAGTTCTTC.

There are a few counts of this clone. The gene calls are TRBV11-2 and TRBJ1-1; 7 bases line up with TRBD1. Germline CDR1 SGHAT, CDR2 FQNNGV. The trim removed 5 bases at V and 4 bases at J, leaving 7 bases unmatched. CDR3 length: 14 residues. The CDR3 nucleotides read TGTGCCAGCAGCCCAACAGGGGCAGGCACTGAAGCTTTCTTT. It codes for CASSPTGAGTEAFF.

The DNA of the CDR3 is TGTGCCAGCAGCCCGCTGGGACGCCCTAACACTGAAGCTTTCTTT. This codes for CASSPLGRPNTEAFF. The chain couples TRBV9 to TRBJ1-1; D is possibly TRBD1 (5 bases). The CDR3 is made up of 15 amino acids. V lost 4 bases and J lost 2, with 15 bases in between. The germline V gene has CDR1 SGDLS and CDR2 YYNGEE.

The chain combines TRBV7-2 with TRBJ1-4; the D gene is possibly TRBD1 (5 bases). V shed 5 bases and J shed 4 bases, with 11 bases lying between them. CDR1 is SGHTA, CDR2 FQGNSA, per germline. This CDR3 has 14 residues. The CDR3 DNA sequence: TGTGCCAGCAGCGTGGGACTGAGTAATGAAAAACTGTTTTTT. The encoded protein is CASSVGLSNEKLFF.

The chain recombines TRBV6-5 with TRBJ2-2, with 9 nucleotides matching TRBD2. The CDR3 loop spans 14 amino acids. Germline loops: CDR1 MNHEY, CDR2 SVGAGI. V lost 6 bases and J lost 3; bases outside the gene matches: 2. Here the CDR3 reads CASRVAGDTGELFF. DNA of the CDR3: TGTGCCAGCAGGGTAGCGGGAGACACCGGGGAGCTGTTTTTT.

This chain links TRBV10-3 with TRBJ1-5; 7 positions match TRBD1. This CDR3 comprises 16 residues. Germline CDR1 reads ENHRY; CDR2 reads SYGVKD. Trimming cost V 8 bases and J 1 base; bases outside gene matches: 11. The CDR3 nucleotides read TGTGCCATCGGAGGCAGGGGGAAGGAGAGCAATCAGCCCCAGCATTTT. It specifies CAIGGRGKESNQPQHF.

This chain links TRBV14 with TRBJ2-1; 11 bases align to TRBD2. In germline, CDR1 is SGHDN, CDR2 FVKESK. The CDR3 is 17 amino acids. Losses at the gene ends were 2 bases for V and 8 bases for J; bases not matched to a gene: 11. CDR3 residues: CASSQIRRTSGFDEQFF. The CDR3, as DNA: TGTGCCAGCAGCCAAATAAGGCGGACTAGCGGGTTTGATGAGCAGTTCTTC.

The V call is TRBV10-3, the J call TRBJ2-1; 10 positions match TRBD2. CDR1 is ENHRY, CDR2 SYGVKD, per germline. With 10 bases clipped from V and 6 bases from J, the junction kept 6 bases outside the gene matches. CDR3 size: 13 residues. CDR3 in DNA: TGTGCCAGCGCTAGCGGGAGTACCAATGAGCAGTTCTTC. Translating it yields CASASGSTNEQFF.

This clone was observed a handful of times. V is TRBV4-3 and J is TRBJ1-1; unclear D gene. Germline CDR1 LGHNA, CDR2 YSLEER. The CDR3 length is 14 residues. V was clipped by 2 bases and J by 5 bases, with 12 bases between them. CDR3 in amino acids: CASSQRAGGTEAFF. The CDR3 nucleotides are TGCGCCAGCAGCCAAAGGGCCGGCGGAACTGAAGCTTTCTTT.

This clone was detected only a few times. The chain recombines TRBV2 with TRBJ1-4; TRBD1 might be the D (5 bases). In germline, CDR1 is SNHLY, CDR2 FYNNEI. V gave up 7 bases and J gave up 3 bases, with 18 bases separating them. The CDR3 sequence is 16 residues long. CDR3 nucleotide sequence: TGTGCCAGCATGCGTCCAGGGAAGGTTGCTAATGAAAAACTGTTTTTT. Translation gives CASMRPGKVANEKLFF.

The J gene is TRBJ2-3, the V gene TRBV6-5, with D perhaps TRBD2 (5 bases). The CDR3 runs 15 residues. Germline loops: CDR1 MNHEY, CDR2 SVGAGI. Trimming cost V 0 bases and J 2 bases, with 9 bases left between them. This CDR3 reads CASSYSSGHTDTQYF. The DNA for the CDR3 is TGTGCCAGCAGTTACTCAAGCGGCCACACAGATACGCAGTATTTT.

The chain recombines TRBV28 with TRBJ1-4, with a weak D call TRBD1 (5 bases). There are 14 residues in the CDR3. The germline gives CDR1 MDHEN, CDR2 SYDVKM. Deletions cut 3 bases from V and 7 bases from J, with 12 bases between. CDR3 coding DNA: TGTGCCAGCAGTTTCCGGGGGTCGGGTGAAAAACTGTTTTTT. It yields the protein CASSFRGSGEKLFF.